A selection of T cell receptor beta chains follows, all from one sample in a study of vaccination effects on CD4 cells after COVID-19. Antigens for these TCRs are unknown. Assay used: immunoSEQ multiplex PCR; TCRdb lists only in-frame clones, some missing. This table has about 79,000 clones, about 70% appearing once. Sequencing was performed on CD4+ T cells from PBMCs cultured with HCoV-229E spike peptides, taken before COVID-19 vaccination. The receptors were sampled from a human donor who received a COVID-19 vaccine. The CDR3 runs from the conserved cysteine through the conserved F or W. The D gene is left open where the match is weak. Not all rows give a size; the values are once, few, many and, for expanded clones, a class.

>TRBV6-5|TRBD1|-|TRBJ1-2
CASSSPRTGGNYGYTF
TGTGCCAGCAGTTCTCCTCGGACAGGGGGCAACTATGGCTACACCTTC
>TRBV5-8|TRBD2|-|TRBJ2-3
CASPSSWTRKTDTQYF
TGTGCCAGCCCATCGTCATGGACTAGGAAAACAGATACGCAGTATTTT
>TRBV29-1|-|-|TRBJ1-1
CSARTGELNTEAFF
TGCAGCGCTCGAACAGGAGAACTGAACACTGAAGCTTTCTTT
>TRBV5-6|-|-|TRBJ1-5
CASSFWGSNQPQHF
TGTGCCAGCAGCTTTTGGGGGAGCAATCAGCCCCAGCATTTT
>TRBV5-1|-|-|TRBJ2-2
CASSSPGYGELFF
TGCGCCAGCAGCTCGCCGGGATACGGGGAGCTGTTTTTT
>TRBV6-2/TRBV6-3|-|-|TRBJ1-5
CASSYGSFQPQHF
TGTGCCAGCAGTTATGGCAGTTTCCAGCCCCAGCATTTT
>TRBV6-4|TRBD2|once|TRBJ2-3
CASSVRTGGTDTQYF
TGTGCCAGCAGTGTGAGGACGGGAGGGACAGATACGCAGTATTTT
>TRBV3-1/TRBV3-2|TRBD1|few|TRBJ2-5
CASSQYATGRETQYF
TGTGCCAGCAGCCAATATGCGACAGGGAGAGAGACCCAGTACTTC
>TRBV6-5|-|-|TRBJ2-5
CASSSTKETQYF
TGTGCCAGCAGTTCTACAAAAGAGACCCAGTACTTC
>TRBV10-1|-|-|TRBJ2-2
CASSPRPGELFF
TGCGCCAGCAGCCCACGTCCCGGGGAGCTGTTTTTT
>TRBV9|-|few|TRBJ1-1
CASGRQNTEAFF
TGTGCCAGCGGACGGCAGAACACTGAAGCTTTCTTT
>TRBV3-1/TRBV3-2|-|-|TRBJ2-6
CASSQGRGLGGANVLTF
TGTGCCAGCAGCCAGGGACGGGGCCTTGGTGGGGCCAACGTCCTGACTTTC
>TRBV29-1|-|once|TRBJ2-2
CSARRGSTGELFF
TGCAGCGCCCGCAGGGGCAGTACCGGGGAGCTGTTTTTT
>TRBV6-5|TRBD1|-|TRBJ1-5
CASRRQGDDQPQHF
TGTGCCAGCAGAAGACAGGGGGACGATCAGCCCCAGCATTTT
>TRBV18|TRBD1|-|TRBJ1-1
CASSPGQGGAVNTEAFF
TGTGCCAGCTCACCTGGACAGGGGGGGGCTGTTAACACTGAAGCTTTCTTT
>TRBV18|TRBD1|-|TRBJ1-1
CASSPQGANTEAFF
TGTGCCAGCTCACCACAGGGGGCCAACACTGAAGCTTTCTTT
>TRBV7-3|-|-|TRBJ1-1
CASSQQGNTEAFF
TGTGCCAGCAGCCAACAGGGGAACACTGAAGCTTTCTTT
>TRBV5-1|-|-|TRBJ1-1
CASSPNIAAEAFF
TGCGCCAGCAGCCCCAACATTGCGGCTGAAGCTTTCTTT
>TRBV9|TRBD2|few|TRBJ2-2
CASSDTGTSGGRELFF
TGTGCCAGCAGCGACACCGGGACTAGCGGGGGGAGGGAGCTGTTTTTT
>TRBV5-1|-|few|TRBJ1-2
CASSLAWGRDGYTF
TGCGCCAGCAGCTTGGCATGGGGGCGAGATGGCTACACCTTC
>TRBV10-3|-|-|TRBJ1-2
CAISEVNYGYTF
TGTGCCATCAGTGAGGTGAACTATGGCTACACCTTC
>TRBV19|TRBD1|-|TRBJ1-2
CASSSSSGQGGRAGYTF
TGTGCCAGTAGTAGTTCCTCCGGACAGGGAGGGCGCGCTGGCTACACCTTC
>TRBV28|-|-|TRBJ1-2
CASSLSGTRGYTF
TGTGCCAGCAGTTTAAGTGGAACCCGTGGCTACACCTTC
>TRBV14|TRBD1|-|TRBJ1-2
CASSQGGQGAGYTF
TGTGCCAGCAGCCAAGGTGGGCAGGGGGCTGGCTACACCTTC
>TRBV29-1|TRBD1|-|TRBJ1-2
CSVRQGPLNYGYTF
TGCAGCGTACGACAGGGACCACTAAACTATGGCTACACCTTC
>TRBV5-1|-|few|TRBJ2-1
CASSTDSIYNEQFF
TGCGCCAGCAGCACGGACAGCATTTACAATGAGCAGTTCTTC
>TRBV14|-|few|TRBJ1-2
CASSQSRNYGYTF
TGTGCCAGCAGCCAATCAAGGAACTATGGCTACACCTTC
>TRBV7-2|-|-|TRBJ1-5
CASSLEWGKNQPQHF
TGTGCCAGCAGCTTAGAGTGGGGGAAAAATCAGCCCCAGCATTTT
>TRBV6-5|-|once|TRBJ1-1
CASSYSTGNTEAFF
TGTGCCAGCAGTTACTCGACAGGGAACACTGAAGCTTTCTTT
>TRBV2|-|few|TRBJ2-2
CASSEESGGELFF
TGTGCCAGCAGTGAAGAAAGTGGCGGGGAGCTGTTTTTT
>TRBV12-3/TRBV12-4|TRBD1|-|TRBJ2-5
CASSLPTGETQYF
TGTGCCAGCAGTTTGCCGACAGGGGAGACCCAGTACTTC
>TRBV2|-|-|TRBJ2-3
CASSERASTDTQYF
TGTGCCAGCAGTGAACGGGCATCCACAGATACGCAGTATTTT
>TRBV5-1|TRBD1|-|TRBJ1-4
CASSSPSGTGSEKLFF
TGCGCCAGCAGTTCCCCGTCCGGGACAGGGAGTGAAAAACTGTTTTTT
>TRBV19|TRBD1|-|TRBJ2-5
CASSIRRTGGKETQYF
TGTGCCAGTAGTATACGTCGGACAGGGGGTAAAGAGACCCAGTACTTC
>TRBV11-1|-|-|TRBJ1-5
CASSSDGNQPQHF
TGTGCCAGCAGCTCCGACGGGAATCAGCCCCAGCATTTT
>TRBV19|-|-|TRBJ1-5
CASSNRVGSNQPQHF
TGTGCCAGTAGTAACAGGGTGGGAAGCAATCAGCCCCAGCATTTT
>TRBV3-1/TRBV3-2|-|-|TRBJ1-2
CASSQGGLHYGYTF
TGTGCCAGCAGCCAGGGAGGGCTTCACTATGGCTACACCTTC
>TRBV6-6|-|-|TRBJ1-4
CASSSRVDEKLFF
TGTGCCAGCAGTTCCCGGGTGGATGAAAAACTGTTTTTT
>TRBV6-5|TRBD1|few|TRBJ1-1
CASSCGGGVDCTEAFF
TGTGCCAGCAGTTGCGGAGGGGGCGTCGACTGCACTGAAGCTTTCTTT
>TRBV7-8|-|-|TRBJ1-5
CASSRFDYAPDSNQPQHF
TGTGCCAGCAGCCGATTTGATTACGCCCCAGATAGCAATCAGCCCCAGCATTTT
>TRBV5-1|TRBD1|-|TRBJ1-1
CASSLEGTGKHEAFF
TGCGCCAGCAGCTTGGAGGGGACAGGCAAACATGAAGCTTTCTTT
>TRBV2|-|-|TRBJ2-5
CASSVGRRETQYF
TGTGCCAGCAGTGTAGGCAGGCGGGAGACCCAGTACTTC
>TRBV2|-|-|TRBJ1-2
CASMWTAQSGYTF
TGTGCCAGCATGTGGACAGCTCAGTCGGGCTACACCTTC
>TRBV5-5|-|-|TRBJ1-1
CASSRGMLNTEAFF
TGTGCCAGCAGCAGGGGGATGCTGAACACTGAAGCTTTCTTT
>TRBV9|-|few|TRBJ1-5
CASSVDPGRGQPQHF
TGTGCCAGCAGCGTAGATCCGGGAAGAGGGCAGCCCCAGCATTTT
>TRBV14|TRBD2|-|TRBJ2-3
CASSQESGLAGITDTQYF
TGTGCCAGCAGCCAAGAATCGGGACTAGCGGGCATCACAGATACGCAGTATTTT